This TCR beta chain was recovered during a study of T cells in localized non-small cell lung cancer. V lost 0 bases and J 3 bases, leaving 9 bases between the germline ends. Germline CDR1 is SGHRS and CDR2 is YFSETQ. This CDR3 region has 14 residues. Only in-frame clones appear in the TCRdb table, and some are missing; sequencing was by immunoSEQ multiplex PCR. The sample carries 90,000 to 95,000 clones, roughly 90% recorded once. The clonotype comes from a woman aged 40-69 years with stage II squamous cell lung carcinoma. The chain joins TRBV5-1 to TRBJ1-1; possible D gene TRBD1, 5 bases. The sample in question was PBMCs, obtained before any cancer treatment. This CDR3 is CASSLDGGYTEAFF. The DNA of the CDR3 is TGCGCCAGCAGCTTGGATGGGGGGTACACTGAAGCTTTCTTT. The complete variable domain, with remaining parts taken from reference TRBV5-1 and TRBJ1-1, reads KAGVTQTPRYLIKTRGQQVTLSCSPISGHRSVSWYQQTPGQGLQFLFEYFSETQRNKGNFPGRFSGRQFSNSRSEMNVSTLELGDSALYLCASSLDGGYTEAFFGQGTRLTVV.